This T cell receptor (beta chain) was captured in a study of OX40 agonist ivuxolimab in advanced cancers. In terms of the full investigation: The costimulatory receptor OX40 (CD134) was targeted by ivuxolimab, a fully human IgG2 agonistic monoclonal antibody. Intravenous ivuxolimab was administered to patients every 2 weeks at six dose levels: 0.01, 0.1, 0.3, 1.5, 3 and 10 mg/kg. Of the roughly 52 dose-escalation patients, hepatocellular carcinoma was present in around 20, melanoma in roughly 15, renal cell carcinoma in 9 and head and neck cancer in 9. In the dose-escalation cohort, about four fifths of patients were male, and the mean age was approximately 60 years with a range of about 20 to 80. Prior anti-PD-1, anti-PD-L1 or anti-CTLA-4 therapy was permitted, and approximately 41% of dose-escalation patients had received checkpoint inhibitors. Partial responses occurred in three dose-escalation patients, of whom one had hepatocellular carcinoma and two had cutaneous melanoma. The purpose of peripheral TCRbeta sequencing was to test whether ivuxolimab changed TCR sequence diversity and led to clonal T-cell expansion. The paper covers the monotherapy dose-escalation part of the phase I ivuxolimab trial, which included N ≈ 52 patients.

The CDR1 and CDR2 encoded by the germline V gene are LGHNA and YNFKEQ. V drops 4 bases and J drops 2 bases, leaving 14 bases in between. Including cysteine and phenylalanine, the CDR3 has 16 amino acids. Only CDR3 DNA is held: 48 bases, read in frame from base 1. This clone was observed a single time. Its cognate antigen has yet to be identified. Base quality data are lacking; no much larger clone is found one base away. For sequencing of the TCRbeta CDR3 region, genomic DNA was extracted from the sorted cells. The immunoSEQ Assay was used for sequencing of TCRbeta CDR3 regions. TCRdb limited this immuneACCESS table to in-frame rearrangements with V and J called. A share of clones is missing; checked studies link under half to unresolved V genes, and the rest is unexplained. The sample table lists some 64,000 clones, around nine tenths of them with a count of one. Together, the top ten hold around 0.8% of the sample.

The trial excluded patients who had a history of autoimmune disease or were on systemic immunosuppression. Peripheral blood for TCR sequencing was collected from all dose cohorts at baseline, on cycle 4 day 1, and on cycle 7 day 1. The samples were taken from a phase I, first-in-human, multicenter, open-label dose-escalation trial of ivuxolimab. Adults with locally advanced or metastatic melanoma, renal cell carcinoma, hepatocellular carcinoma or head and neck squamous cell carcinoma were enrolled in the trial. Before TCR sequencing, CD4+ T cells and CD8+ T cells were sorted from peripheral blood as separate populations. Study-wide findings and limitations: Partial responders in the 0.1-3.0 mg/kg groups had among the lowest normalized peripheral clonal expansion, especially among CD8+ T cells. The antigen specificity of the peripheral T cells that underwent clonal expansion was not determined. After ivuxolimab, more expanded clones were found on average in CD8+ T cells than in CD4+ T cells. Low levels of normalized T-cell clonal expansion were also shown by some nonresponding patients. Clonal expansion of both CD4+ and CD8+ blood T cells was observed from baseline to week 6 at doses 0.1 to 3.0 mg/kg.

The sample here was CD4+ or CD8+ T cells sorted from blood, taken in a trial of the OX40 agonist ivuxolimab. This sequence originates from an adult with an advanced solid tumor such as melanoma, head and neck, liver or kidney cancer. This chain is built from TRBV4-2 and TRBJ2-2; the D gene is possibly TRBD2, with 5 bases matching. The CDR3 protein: CASSPSTRANTGELFF. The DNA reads TGTGCCAGCAGCCCAAGCACTAGGGCTAACACCGGGGAGCTGTTTTTT.